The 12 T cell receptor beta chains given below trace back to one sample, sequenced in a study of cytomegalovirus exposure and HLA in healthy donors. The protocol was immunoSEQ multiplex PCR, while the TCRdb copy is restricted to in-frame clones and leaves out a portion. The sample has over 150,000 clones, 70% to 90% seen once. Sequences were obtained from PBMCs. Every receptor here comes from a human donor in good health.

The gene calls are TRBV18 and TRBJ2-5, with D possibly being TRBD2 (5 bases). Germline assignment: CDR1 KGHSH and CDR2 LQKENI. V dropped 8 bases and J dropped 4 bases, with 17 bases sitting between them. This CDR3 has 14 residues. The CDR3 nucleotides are TGTGCCAGCCACGAGGGCCTAAAGGGAGAGACCCAGTACTTC. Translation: CASHEGLKGETQYF.

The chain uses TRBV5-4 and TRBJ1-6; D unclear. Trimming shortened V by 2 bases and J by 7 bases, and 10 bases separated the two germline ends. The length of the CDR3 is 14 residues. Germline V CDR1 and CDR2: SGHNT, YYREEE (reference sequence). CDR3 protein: CASSFRESNSPLHF. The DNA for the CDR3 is TGTGCCAGCAGCTTCCGGGAAAGCAATTCACCCCTCCACTTT.

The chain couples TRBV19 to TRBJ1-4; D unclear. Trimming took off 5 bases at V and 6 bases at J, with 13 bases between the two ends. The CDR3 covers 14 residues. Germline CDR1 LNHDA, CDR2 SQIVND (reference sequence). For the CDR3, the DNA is TGTGCCAGTAGTGCTGAGGTGGAGGATGAAAAACTGTTTTTT. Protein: CASSAEVEDEKLFF.

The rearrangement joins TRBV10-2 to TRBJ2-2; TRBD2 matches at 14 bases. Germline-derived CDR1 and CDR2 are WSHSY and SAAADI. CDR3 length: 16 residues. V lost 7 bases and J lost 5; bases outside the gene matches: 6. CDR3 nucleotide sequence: TGCGCCAGCACCTACGGACTAGCGGGGGGTACCGGGGAGCTGTTTTTT. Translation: CASTYGLAGGTGELFF.

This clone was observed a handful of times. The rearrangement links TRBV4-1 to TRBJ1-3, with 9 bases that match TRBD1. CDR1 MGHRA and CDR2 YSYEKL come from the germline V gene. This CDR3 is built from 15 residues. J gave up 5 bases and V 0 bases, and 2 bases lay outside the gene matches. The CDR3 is CASSQDGTGRNTIYF. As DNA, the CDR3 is TGCGCCAGCAGCCAAGACGGGACAGGGCGAAACACCATATATTTT.

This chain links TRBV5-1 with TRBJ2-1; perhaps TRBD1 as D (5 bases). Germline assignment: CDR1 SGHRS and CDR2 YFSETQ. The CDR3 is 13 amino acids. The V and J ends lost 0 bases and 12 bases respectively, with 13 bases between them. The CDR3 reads CASSLAGVQGQFF. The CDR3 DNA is TGCGCCAGCAGCTTGGCAGGCGTCCAGGGGCAGTTCTTC. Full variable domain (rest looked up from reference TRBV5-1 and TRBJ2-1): KAGVTQTPRYLIKTRGQQVTLSCSPISGHRSVSWYQQTPGQGLQFLFEYFSETQRNKGNFPGRFSGRQFSNSRSEMNVSTLELGDSALYLCASSLAGVQGQFFGPGTRLTVL.

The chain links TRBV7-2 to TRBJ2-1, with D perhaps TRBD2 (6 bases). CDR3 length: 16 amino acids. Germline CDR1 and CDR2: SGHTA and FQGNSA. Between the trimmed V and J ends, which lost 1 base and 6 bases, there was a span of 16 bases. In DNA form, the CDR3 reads TGTGCCAGCAGCTTAGGCACCGGAGGGCCGTCCAATGAGCAGTTCTTC. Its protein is CASSLGTGGPSNEQFF. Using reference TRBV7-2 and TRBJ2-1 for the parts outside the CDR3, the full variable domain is GAGVSQSPSNKVTEKGKDVELRCDPISGHTALYWYRQSLGQGLEFLIYFQGNSAPDKSGLPSDRFSAERTGGSVSTLTIQRTQQEDSAVYLCASSLGTGGPSNEQFFGPGTRLTVL.

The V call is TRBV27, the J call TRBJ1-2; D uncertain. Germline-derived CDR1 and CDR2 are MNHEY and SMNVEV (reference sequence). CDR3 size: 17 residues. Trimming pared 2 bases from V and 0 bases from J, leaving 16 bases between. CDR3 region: CASSLDPRRTTNYGYTF. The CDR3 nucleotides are TGTGCCAGCAGTTTAGACCCTCGACGGACTACTAACTATGGCTACACCTTC.

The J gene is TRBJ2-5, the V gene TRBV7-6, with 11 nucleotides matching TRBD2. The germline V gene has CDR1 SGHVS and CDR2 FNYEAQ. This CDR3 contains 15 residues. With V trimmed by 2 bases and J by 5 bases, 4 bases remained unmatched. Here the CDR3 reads CASSLRSSGGETQYF. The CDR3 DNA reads TGTGCCAGCAGCTTAAGGTCTAGCGGGGGGGAGACCCAGTACTTC.

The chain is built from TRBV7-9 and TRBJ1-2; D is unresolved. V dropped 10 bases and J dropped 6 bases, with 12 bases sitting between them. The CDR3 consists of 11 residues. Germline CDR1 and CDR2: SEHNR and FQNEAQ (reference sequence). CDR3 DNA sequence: TGTGCCACCGGGAGTAGCCATGGCTACACCTTC. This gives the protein CATGSSHGYTF.

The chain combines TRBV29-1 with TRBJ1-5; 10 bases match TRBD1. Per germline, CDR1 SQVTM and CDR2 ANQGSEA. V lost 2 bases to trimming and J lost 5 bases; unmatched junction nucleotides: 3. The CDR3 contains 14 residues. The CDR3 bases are TGCAGCGTTGAAACCGGGACAGGGGATCAGCCCCAGCATTTT. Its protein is CSVETGTGDQPQHF.

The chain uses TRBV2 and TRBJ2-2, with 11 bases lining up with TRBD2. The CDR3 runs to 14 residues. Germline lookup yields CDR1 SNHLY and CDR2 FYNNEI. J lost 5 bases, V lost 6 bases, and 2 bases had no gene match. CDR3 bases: TGTGCCAGCAGGGGGACTAGCGGAACCGGGGAGCTGTTTTTT. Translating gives CASRGTSGTGELFF.